This TCR beta chain stems from a study of T cell responses to AZD1222 COVID-19 vaccine. The assay was immunoSEQ multiplex PCR, and TCRdb's table has in-frame clones only and misses some. The top ten hold 5% to 6% of the sample, which has just over 80,000 clones, about nine tenths seen once. This clone was observed a single time. As yet, its antigen is unknown. General study points: Increased Spike-specific TCR breadth and depth were observed after two AZD1222 doses.

Trimming took 2 bases from V and 8 from J; bases not matched to a gene: 8. The germline V gene has CDR1 GTSNPN and CDR2 SVGIG (reference sequence). This CDR3 contains 13 residues. The sequencing here drew on peripheral blood, taken on day 0 of AZD1222 vaccination. The receptor was isolated from an adult in good health. The genes are TRBV30 and TRBJ1-2, with 7 bases lining up with TRBD1. The CDR3 region is CAWSFTGAGGYTF. The CDR3 bases are TGTGCCTGGAGTTTCACAGGGGCGGGCGGCTACACCTTC.